One and the same sample provided the 3 T cell receptor beta chains below, sequenced in a study of response to subunit inactivated influenza vaccine. TCRdb itself ran the RT-PCR reads through MiXCR, one entry per CDR3 protein. The sample lists about 620,000 distinct CDR3 sequences; around 11% were seen once. The same specimen was also included in a second study, on T cells expressing NK-cell markers. That work states: Template switching by 5'RACE with UMIs generated the TCR beta cDNA.

Sequences were derived from PBMCs from blood, sampled on the day of vaccination. These receptors came from a man between 45 and 60 years old who received an inactivated influenza vaccine.

This clonotype was picked up a small number of times. The chain is built from TRBV6-1 and TRBJ1-5; D gene uncertain. V lost 6 bases to trimming and J lost 0 bases, with 12 bases between them. The length of the CDR3 is 15 residues. Germline V lookup: CDR1 MNHNS, CDR2 SASEGT. The chain's CDR3 is CASSRFKISNQPQHF. CDR3 nucleotides: TGTGCCAGCAGCAGATTTAAGATTAGCAATCAGCCCCAGCATTTT.

This clonotype was counted between two and nine times. The chain combines TRBV12-3 or TRBV12-4 with TRBJ1-1, with a tentative D call TRBD1 (5 bases). The CDR3 runs to 16 residues. V dropped 4 bases and J dropped 3 bases, with 18 bases sitting between them. CDR3 protein: CASSYGGWESDTEAFF. The CDR3 DNA is TGTGCCAGCAGTTATGGGGGATGGGAATCGGACACTGAAGCTTTCTTT.

This clonotype was recorded at least ten times. The chain combines TRBV5-1 with TRBJ2-1; the D is unclear. Germline lookup yields CDR1 SGHRS and CDR2 YFSETQ. The CDR3 runs to 14 residues. Trimming took off 0 bases at V and 4 bases at J, with 8 bases between the two ends. This CDR3 is CASSLAGVYNEQFF. In DNA, the CDR3 is TGCGCCAGCAGCTTGGCTGGCGTTTACAATGAGCAGTTCTTC.